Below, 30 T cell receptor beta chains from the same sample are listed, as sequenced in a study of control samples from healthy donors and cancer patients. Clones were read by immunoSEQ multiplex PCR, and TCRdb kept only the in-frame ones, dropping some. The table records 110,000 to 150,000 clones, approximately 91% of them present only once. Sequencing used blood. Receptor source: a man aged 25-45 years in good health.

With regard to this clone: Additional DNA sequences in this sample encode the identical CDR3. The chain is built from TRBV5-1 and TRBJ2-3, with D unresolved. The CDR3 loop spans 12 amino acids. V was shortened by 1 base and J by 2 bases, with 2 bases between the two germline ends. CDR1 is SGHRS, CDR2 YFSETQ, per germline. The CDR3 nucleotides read TGCGCCAGCAGCTTGACCACAGATACGCAGTATTTT. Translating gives CASSLTTDTQYF.

The CDR3 bases are TGTGCCAGCAGCGGAAAGACAGGGAACACTGAAGCTTTCTTT. Its protein is CASSGKTGNTEAFF. The rearrangement links TRBV5-4 to TRBJ1-1; weak D call: TRBD1 (6 bases). The V gene lost 4 bases and the J gene lost 1 base, with 11 bases spanning the gap. This CDR3 region has 14 residues. CDR1 and CDR2 (germline): SGHNT, YYREEE (reference sequence).

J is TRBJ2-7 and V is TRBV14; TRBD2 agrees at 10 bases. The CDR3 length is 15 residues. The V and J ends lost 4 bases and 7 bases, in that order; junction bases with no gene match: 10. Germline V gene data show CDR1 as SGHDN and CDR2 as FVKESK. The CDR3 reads CASSPRAGGPLEQYF. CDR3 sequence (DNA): TGTGCCAGCAGCCCCCGAGCGGGAGGGCCTTTGGAGCAGTACTTC.

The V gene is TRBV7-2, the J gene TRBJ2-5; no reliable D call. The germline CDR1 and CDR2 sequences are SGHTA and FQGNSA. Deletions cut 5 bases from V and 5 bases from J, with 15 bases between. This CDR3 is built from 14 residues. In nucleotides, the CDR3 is TGTGCCAGCAGCCCCGGGTTCGGCCGCGAGACCCAGTACTTC. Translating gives CASSPGFGRETQYF.

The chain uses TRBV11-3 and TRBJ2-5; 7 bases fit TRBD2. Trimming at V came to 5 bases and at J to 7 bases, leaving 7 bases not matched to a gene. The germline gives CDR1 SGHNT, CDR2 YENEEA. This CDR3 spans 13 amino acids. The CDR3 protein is CASSRDYKGTQYF. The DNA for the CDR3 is TGTGCCAGCAGCCGGGACTATAAAGGGACCCAGTACTTC.

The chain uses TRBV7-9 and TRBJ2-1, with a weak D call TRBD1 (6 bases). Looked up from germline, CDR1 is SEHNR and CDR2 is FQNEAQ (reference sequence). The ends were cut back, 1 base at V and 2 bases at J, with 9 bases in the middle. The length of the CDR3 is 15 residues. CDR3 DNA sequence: TGTGCCAGCAGCTTAGTGGGGGCGACCTACAATGAGCAGTTCTTC. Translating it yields CASSLVGATYNEQFF.

The DNA of the CDR3 is TGTGCCAGCAGTAGGGACAGGATGAACACTGAAGCTTTCTTT. The encoded protein is CASSRDRMNTEAFF. The gene calls are TRBV11-1 and TRBJ1-1; the match to TRBD1 covers 8 bases. Losses at the gene ends were 6 bases for V and 0 bases for J; bases not matched to a gene: 3. This CDR3 contains 14 residues. CDR1 is SGHAT and CDR2 is FQDESV in the germline V gene (reference sequence).

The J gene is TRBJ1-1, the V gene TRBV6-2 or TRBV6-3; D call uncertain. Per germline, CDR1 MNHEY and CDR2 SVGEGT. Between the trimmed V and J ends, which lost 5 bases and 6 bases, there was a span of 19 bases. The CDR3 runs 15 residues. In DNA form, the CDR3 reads TGTGCCAGCAGTCCATGGACCTTTACTAGACCTGAAGCTTTCTTT. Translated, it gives CASSPWTFTRPEAFF.

The CDR3 nucleotides are TGTGCCAGCAGCCCAGAGACTAGCGGGGGGGAGCTGTTTTTT. This codes for CASSPETSGGELFF. V and J are TRBV14 and TRBJ2-2; 10 nucleotides align to TRBD2. This CDR3 contains 14 residues. With 4 bases clipped from V and 8 bases from J, the junction kept 4 bases outside the gene matches. CDR1 is SGHDN and CDR2 is FVKESK in the germline V gene.

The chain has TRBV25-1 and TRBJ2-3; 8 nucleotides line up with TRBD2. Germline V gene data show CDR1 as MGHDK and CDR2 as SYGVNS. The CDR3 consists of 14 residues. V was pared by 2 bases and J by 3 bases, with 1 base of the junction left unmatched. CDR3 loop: CASSEGGGTDTQYF. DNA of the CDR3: TGTGCCAGCAGTGAAGGCGGGGGGACAGATACGCAGTATTTT.

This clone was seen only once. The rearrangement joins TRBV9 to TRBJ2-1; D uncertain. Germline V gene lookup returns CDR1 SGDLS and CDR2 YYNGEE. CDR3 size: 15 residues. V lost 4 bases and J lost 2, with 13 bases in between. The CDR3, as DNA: TGTGCCAGCAGCCCAACGGCGGCCCCCTACAATGAGCAGTTCTTC. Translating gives CASSPTAAPYNEQFF.

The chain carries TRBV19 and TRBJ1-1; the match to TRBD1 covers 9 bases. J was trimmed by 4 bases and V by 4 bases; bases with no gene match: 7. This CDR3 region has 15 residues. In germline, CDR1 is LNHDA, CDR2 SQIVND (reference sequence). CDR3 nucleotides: TGTGCCAGTAGTACCCGACAGGGGGGTTTCACTGAAGCTTTCTTT. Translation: CASSTRQGGFTEAFF.

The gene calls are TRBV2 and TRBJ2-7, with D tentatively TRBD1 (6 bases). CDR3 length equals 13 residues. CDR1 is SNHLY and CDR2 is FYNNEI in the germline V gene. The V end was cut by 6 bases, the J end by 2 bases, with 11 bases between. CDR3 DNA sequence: TGTGCCAGCAGGGGACACCTAACCTACGAGCAGTACTTC. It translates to CASRGHLTYEQYF.

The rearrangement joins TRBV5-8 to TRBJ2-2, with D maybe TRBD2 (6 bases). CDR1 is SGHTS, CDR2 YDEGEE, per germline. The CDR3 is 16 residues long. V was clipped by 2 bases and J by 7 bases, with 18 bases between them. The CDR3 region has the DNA TGTGCCAGCAGCTTATGGGTGGGAGGAAGCAACGGGGAGCTGTTTTTT. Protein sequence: CASSLWVGGSNGELFF.

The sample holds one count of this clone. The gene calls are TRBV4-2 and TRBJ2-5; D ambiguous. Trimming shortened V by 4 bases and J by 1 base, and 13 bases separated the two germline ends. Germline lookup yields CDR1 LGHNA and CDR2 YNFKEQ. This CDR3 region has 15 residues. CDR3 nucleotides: TGTGCCAGCAGCCCTCAGGCCGGCACCCAAGAGACCCAGTACTTC. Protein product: CASSPQAGTQETQYF.

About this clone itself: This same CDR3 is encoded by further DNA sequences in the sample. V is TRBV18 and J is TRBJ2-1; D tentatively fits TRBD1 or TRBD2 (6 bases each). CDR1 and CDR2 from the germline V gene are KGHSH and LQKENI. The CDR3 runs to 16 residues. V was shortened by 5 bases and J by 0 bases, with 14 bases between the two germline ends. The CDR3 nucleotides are TGTGCCAGCTCAGGAGGGACGGACAGCTCCTACAATGAGCAGTTCTTC. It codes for CASSGGTDSSYNEQFF. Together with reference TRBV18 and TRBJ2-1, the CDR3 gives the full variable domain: NAGVMQNPRHLVRRRGQEARLRCSPMKGHSHVYWYRQLPEEGLKFMVYLQKENIIDESGMPKERFSAEFPKEGPSILRIQQVVRGDSAAYFCASSGGTDSSYNEQFFGPGTRLTVL.

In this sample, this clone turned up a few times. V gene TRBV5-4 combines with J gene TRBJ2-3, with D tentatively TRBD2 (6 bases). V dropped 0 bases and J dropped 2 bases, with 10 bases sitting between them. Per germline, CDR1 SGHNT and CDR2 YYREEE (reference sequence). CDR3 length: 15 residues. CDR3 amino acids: CASSLGDSNTDTQYF. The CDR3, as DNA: TGTGCCAGCAGCTTGGGGGACTCTAACACAGATACGCAGTATTTT.

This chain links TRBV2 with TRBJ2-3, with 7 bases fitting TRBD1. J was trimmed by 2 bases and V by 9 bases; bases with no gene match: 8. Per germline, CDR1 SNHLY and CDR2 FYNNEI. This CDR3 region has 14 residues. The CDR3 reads CARRLTGATDTQYF. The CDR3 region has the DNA TGTGCCAGGAGGCTCACAGGGGCCACAGATACGCAGTATTTT.

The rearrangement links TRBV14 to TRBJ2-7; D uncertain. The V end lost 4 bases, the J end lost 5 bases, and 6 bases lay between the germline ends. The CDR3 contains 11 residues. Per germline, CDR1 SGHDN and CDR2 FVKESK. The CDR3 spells CASSLRDEQYF. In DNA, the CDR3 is TGTGCCAGCAGCCTAAGGGACGAGCAGTACTTC.

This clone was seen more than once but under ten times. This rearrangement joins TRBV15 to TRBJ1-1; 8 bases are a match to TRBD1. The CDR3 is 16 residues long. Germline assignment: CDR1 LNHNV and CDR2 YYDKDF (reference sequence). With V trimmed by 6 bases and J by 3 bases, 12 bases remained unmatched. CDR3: CATRAGQGLGDTEAFF. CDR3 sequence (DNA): TGTGCCACCAGGGCAGGACAGGGTTTGGGGGACACTGAAGCTTTCTTT.

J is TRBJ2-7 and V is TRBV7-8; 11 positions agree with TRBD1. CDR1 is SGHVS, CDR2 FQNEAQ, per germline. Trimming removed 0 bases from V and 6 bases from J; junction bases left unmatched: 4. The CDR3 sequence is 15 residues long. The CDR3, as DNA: TGTGCCAGCAGCTTAGCTCGGACAGGGGGCGGCGAGCAGTACTTC. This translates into CASSLARTGGGEQYF.

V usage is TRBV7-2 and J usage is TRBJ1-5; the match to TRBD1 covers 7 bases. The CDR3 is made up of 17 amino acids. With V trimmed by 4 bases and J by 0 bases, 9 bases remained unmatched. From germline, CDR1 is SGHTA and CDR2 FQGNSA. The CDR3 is CASSYATGPYSNQPQHF. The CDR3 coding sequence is TGTGCCAGCAGCTATGCGACAGGGCCCTATAGCAATCAGCCCCAGCATTTT.

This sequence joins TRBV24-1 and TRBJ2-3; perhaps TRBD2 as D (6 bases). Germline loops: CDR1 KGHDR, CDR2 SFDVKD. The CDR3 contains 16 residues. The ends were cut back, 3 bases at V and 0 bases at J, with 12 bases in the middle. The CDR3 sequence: CATSDQTRASTDTQYF. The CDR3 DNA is TGTGCCACCAGTGATCAGACTAGAGCTAGCACAGATACGCAGTATTTT.

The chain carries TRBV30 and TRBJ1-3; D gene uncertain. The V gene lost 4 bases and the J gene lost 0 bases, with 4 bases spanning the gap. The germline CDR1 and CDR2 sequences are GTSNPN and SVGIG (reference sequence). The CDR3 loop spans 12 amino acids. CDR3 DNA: TGTGCCTGGACAAACTCTGGAAACACCATATATTTT. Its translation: CAWTNSGNTIYF. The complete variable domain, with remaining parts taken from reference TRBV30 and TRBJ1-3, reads SQTIHQWPATLVQPVGSPLSLECTVEGTSNPNLYWYRQAAGRGLQLLFYSVGIGQISSEVPQNLSASRPQDRQFILSSKKLLLSDSGFYLCAWTNSGNTIYFGEGSWLTVV.

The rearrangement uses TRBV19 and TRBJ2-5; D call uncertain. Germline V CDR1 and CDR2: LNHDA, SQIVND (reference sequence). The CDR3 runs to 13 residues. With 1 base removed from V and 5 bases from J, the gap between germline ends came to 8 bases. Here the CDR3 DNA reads TGTGCCAGTAGTATAGGACTTCCTGAGACCCAGTACTTC. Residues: CASSIGLPETQYF.

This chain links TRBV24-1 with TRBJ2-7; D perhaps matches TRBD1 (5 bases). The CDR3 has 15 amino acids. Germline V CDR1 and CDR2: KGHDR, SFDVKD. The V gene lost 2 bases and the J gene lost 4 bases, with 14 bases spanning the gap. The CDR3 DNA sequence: TGTGCCACCAGTGATTCTGGCAGGGTAAAATACGAGCAGTACTTC. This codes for CATSDSGRVKYEQYF.

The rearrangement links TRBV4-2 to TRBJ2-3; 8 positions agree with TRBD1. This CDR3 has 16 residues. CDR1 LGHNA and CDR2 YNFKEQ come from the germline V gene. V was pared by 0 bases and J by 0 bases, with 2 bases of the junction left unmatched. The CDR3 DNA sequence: TGTGCCAGCAGCCAAGAGGACAGGGCTAGCACAGATACGCAGTATTTT. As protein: CASSQEDRASTDTQYF.

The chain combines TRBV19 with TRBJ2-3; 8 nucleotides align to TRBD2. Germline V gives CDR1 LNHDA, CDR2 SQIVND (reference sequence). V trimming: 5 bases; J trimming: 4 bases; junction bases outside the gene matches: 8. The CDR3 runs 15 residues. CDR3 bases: TGTGCCAGTAGTTTGGGGAGCGGGAGTCCAGATACGCAGTATTTT. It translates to CASSLGSGSPDTQYF.

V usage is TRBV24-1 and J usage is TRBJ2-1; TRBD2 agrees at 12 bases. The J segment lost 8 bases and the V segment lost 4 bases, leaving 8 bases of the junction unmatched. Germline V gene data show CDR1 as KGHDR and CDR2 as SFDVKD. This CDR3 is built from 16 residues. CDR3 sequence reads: CATSDPTSGRLDEQFF. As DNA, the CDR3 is TGTGCCACCAGTGACCCGACTAGCGGGAGATTGGATGAGCAGTTCTTC.

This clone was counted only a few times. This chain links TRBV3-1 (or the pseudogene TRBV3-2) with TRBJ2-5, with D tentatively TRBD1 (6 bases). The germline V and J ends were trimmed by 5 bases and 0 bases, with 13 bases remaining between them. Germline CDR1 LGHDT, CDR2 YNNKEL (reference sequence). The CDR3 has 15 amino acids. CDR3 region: CASSSGTPYQETQYF. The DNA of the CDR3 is TGTGCCAGCAGCTCCGGGACACCATACCAAGAGACCCAGTACTTC.